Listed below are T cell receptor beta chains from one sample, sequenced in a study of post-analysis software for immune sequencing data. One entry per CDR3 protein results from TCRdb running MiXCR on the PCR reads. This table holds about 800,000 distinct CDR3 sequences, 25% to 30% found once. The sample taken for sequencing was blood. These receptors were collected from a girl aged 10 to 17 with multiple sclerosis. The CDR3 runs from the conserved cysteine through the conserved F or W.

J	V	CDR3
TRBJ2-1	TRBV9	CASSVDELAGVREQFF
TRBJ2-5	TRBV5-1	CASGRTGAGETQYF
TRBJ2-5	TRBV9	CASSGGADIAYNEQYF
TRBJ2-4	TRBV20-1	CTLLQGSKNIQYF
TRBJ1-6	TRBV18	CASSTYNSPLHF
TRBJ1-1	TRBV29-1	CSVESQTNTEAFF
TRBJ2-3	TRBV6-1	CASTSLAGTDTQYF
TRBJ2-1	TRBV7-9	CASSSHEQFF
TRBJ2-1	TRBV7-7	CASSLQGTGMDEQFF
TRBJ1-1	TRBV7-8	CASSAWDRNTEAFF
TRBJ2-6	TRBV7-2	CASSLRAGPPNVLTF
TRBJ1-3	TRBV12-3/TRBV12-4	CASNARSGNTIYF
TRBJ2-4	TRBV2	CASSGDRGLQAKNIQYF
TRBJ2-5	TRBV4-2	CASSQVFGEETQYF
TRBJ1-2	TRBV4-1	CASSQVAGSNYGYTF
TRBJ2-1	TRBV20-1	CSARGFIGYNEQFF
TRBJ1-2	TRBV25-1	CASSPAGLPLDGYTF
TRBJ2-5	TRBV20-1	CSARGLAGGYQETQYF
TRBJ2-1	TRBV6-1	CASWERERSNEQFF
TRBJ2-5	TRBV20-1	CSAEEALGLKTQYF
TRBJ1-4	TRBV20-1	CSAREEGGEGEKLFF
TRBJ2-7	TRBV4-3	CASSPTVRYEQYF
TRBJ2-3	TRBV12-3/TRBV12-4	CASSVAGGPVDTQYF
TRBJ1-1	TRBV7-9	CASSWPGQNTEAFF
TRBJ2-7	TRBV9	CASSVGTGQTYEQYF
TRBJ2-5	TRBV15	CATSKDPSGIWEQYF
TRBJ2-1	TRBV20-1	CSAMIWTAKEQFF
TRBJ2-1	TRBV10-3	CAISESGLAVNEQFF
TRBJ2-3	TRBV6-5	CASSYWTATDTQYF
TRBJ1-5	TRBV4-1	CASSQEQYVPQHF
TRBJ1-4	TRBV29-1	CSVDTGTVFF
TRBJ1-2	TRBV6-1	CASSPTREWTLANYGYTF
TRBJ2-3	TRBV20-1	CSQPRPGTDTQYF
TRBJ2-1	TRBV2	CASSPRGFSYNEQFF
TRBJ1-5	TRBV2	CASSKAGQNQPQHF
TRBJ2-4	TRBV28	CASSLADVAKNIQYF
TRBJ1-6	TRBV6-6	CASTPGDRINSPLHF
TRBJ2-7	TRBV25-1	CASSDPFDYEQYF
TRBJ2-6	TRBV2	CASRPGTGKRPGANVLTF
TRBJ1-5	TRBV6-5	CASSSLGELLGNQPQHF
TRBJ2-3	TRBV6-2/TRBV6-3	CASSFGTRPTDTQYF
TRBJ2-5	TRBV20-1	CSAEGLVQETQYF
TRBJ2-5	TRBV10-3	CAIRSSGGARETQYF
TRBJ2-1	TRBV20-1	CSARDRNNEQFF
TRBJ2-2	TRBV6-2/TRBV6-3	CASRLTDTNTGELFF
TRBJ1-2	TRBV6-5	CASKRTGGKGSYGYTF
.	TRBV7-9	CASSLSPRDSQETQYF
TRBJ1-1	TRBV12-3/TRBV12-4	CASSSMIEGSEAFF
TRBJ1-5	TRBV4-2	CASSPDRGIGNQPQHF
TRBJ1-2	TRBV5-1	CASTEGEGYTF
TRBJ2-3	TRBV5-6	CASRLISGGTDTQYF
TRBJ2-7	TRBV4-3	CASSQDLNSLGYEQYF
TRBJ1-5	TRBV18	CASSPGTAPSNQPQHF
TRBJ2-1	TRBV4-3	CASSHETDGYGEQFF